Following are 24 T cell receptor beta chains from one sample sequenced in a study of T cell responses to AZD1222 COVID-19 vaccine. Profiling relied on immunoSEQ multiplex PCR, and the TCRdb table lists in-frame clones only, not all of them. The table includes about 140,000 clones, 80% to 95% detected once. Specimen: peripheral blood, collected on day 0 of AZD1222 vaccination. All receptors derive from an adult in good health.

This chain connects TRBV4-3 to TRBJ2-1, with 11 bases matching TRBD2. The CDR3 loop spans 18 amino acids. V shed 1 base, J shed 4 bases, and the junction held 9 bases outside the gene matches. Looked up from germline, CDR1 is LGHNA and CDR2 is YSLEER. CDR3 bases: TGCGCCAGCAGCCAAGCCGTAGCGGGAGGGCTGGGTTACAATGAGCAGTTCTTC. Amino acid sequence: CASSQAVAGGLGYNEQFF.

J is TRBJ2-7 and V is TRBV5-1, with 8 bases fitting TRBD1. The CDR3 is 15 residues long. The germline CDR1 and CDR2 sequences are SGHRS and YFSETQ. The J segment lost 4 bases and the V segment lost 0 bases, leaving 6 bases of the junction unmatched. This CDR3 is CASSLARDRSYEQYF. The CDR3 region has the DNA TGCGCCAGCAGCTTGGCCCGGGACAGGAGTTACGAGCAGTACTTC.

This chain's CDR3 is CASSLDRGGELFF. CDR3 coding DNA: TGTGCCAGCAGTCTGGACAGGGGCGGGGAGCTGTTTTTT. V usage is TRBV3-1 (or the pseudogene TRBV3-2) and J usage is TRBJ2-2, with TRBD1 identical over 9 bases. V was clipped by 6 bases and J by 7 bases; unmatched bases: 3. Germline loops: CDR1 LGHDT, CDR2 YNNKEL (reference sequence). The CDR3 runs to 13 residues.

This clone has only one observation. The chain uses TRBV12-5 and TRBJ2-6; no clear D. The CDR3 loop spans 13 amino acids. In germline, CDR1 is LGHNT, CDR2 FRNRAP. The chain's CDR3 is CANGVDGANVLTF. CDR3 DNA: TGTGCAAACGGCGTGGATGGGGCCAACGTCCTGACTTTC.

This chain links TRBV29-1 with TRBJ1-1; D not certain. This CDR3 region has 13 residues. The V end was cut by 7 bases, the J end by 3 bases, with 15 bases between. Germline V gene data show CDR1 as SQVTM and CDR2 as ANQGSEA. CDR3 bases: TGCAGCGGAGCACACCGGGCCCACACTGAAGCTTTCTTT. Translation gives CSGAHRAHTEAFF.

The rearrangement links TRBV9 to TRBJ2-1; D is uncertain. The germline V gene encodes CDR1 SGDLS and CDR2 YYNGEE. V was clipped by 0 bases and J by 7 bases, with 8 bases between them. This CDR3 has 13 amino acids. The CDR3 nucleotides are TGTGCCAGCAGCGTAGAGTCTGGGAATGAGCAGTTCTTC. Residues: CASSVESGNEQFF.

This chain links TRBV5-4 with TRBJ2-1, with a possible D match to TRBD2 (6 bases). Trimming shortened V by 4 bases and J by 10 bases, and 9 bases separated the two germline ends. CDR1 SGHNT and CDR2 YYREEE come from the germline V gene (reference sequence). CDR3 size: 11 residues. The CDR3 protein is CASSLSGEQFF. CDR3 bases: TGTGCCAGCAGCCTAAGCGGGGAGCAGTTCTTC.

V usage is TRBV9 and J usage is TRBJ2-7; unclear D gene. V was trimmed by 0 bases and J by 0 bases, leaving 10 bases between them. The germline CDR1 and CDR2 sequences are SGDLS and YYNGEE. The CDR3 spans 15 residues. The CDR3 reads CASSVGADLSYEQYF. CDR3 nucleotide sequence: TGTGCCAGCAGCGTAGGGGCGGACCTCTCCTACGAGCAGTACTTC. The whole variable domain, filled in from reference TRBV9 and TRBJ2-7, reads DSGVTQTPKHLITATGQRVTLRCSPRSGDLSVYWYQQSLDQGLQFLIQYYNGEERAKGNILERFSAQQFPDLHSELNLSSLELGDSALYFCASSVGADLSYEQYFGPGTRLTVT.

The rearrangement links TRBV15 to TRBJ2-3; TRBD2 matches 15 bases. From germline, CDR1 is LNHNV and CDR2 YYDKDF (reference sequence). V gave up 1 base and J gave up 6 bases; unmatched junction bases: 8. This CDR3 region has 18 residues. CDR3 sequence: CATSRVGLAGGDVDTQYF. The CDR3 DNA is TGTGCCACCAGCAGAGTGGGACTAGCGGGAGGTGATGTGGATACGCAGTATTTT.

The chain carries TRBV5-1 and TRBJ2-7; the D gene could be TRBD1 or TRBD2 (5 bases each). The CDR3 runs to 15 residues. Germline-derived CDR1 and CDR2 are SGHRS and YFSETQ. Trimming left V 0 bases short and J 3 bases short, with 13 bases between. The CDR3 DNA sequence: TGCGCCAGCAGCTTGGACCCCGGGACCAACTACGAGCAGTACTTC. It yields the protein CASSLDPGTNYEQYF.

The chain combines TRBV15 with TRBJ2-7, with D possibly TRBD1 on 6 matching bases. The V gene's germline CDR1 is LNHNV and CDR2 YYDKDF (reference sequence). The V end was cut by 3 bases, the J end by 1 base, with 13 bases between. CDR3 length: 15 amino acids. CDR3 in amino acids: CATSRGAGTSYEQYF. CDR3 bases: TGTGCCACCAGCAGGGGGGCAGGAACATCCTACGAGCAGTACTTC.

The rearrangement joins TRBV3-1 (or the pseudogene TRBV3-2) to TRBJ2-3; perhaps TRBD2 as D (6 bases). Germline V gives CDR1 LGHDT, CDR2 YNNKEL (reference sequence). Trimming cost V 3 bases and J 0 bases, with 10 bases left between them. The CDR3 runs 15 residues. The CDR3 loop is CASSHAGTSTDTQYF. The CDR3 DNA reads TGTGCCAGCAGCCACGCGGGGACTAGCACAGATACGCAGTATTTT.

This clone has just one count. The chain couples TRBV7-9 to TRBJ1-2; 12 nucleotides agree with TRBD1. The CDR3 loop spans 18 amino acids. Trimming took 1 base from V and 2 from J; bases not matched to a gene: 8. CDR1 is SEHNR and CDR2 is FQNEAQ in the germline V gene (reference sequence). CDR3 DNA: TGTGCCAGCAGCTTAGGTGGGACAGGGGGCCTTTGGAACTATGGCTACACCTTC. Its protein product is CASSLGGTGGLWNYGYTF.

This clone was recorded only once. This chain joins TRBV28 and TRBJ1-1; possibly TRBD1 for D (5 bases). The germline V gene encodes CDR1 MDHEN and CDR2 SYDVKM. With 10 bases removed from V and 1 base from J, the gap between germline ends came to 16 bases. This CDR3 spans 14 amino acids. In nucleotides, the CDR3 is TGTGCCACCTTACCAGGGTTTAGGAACACTGAAGCTTTCTTT. Translation: CATLPGFRNTEAFF.

The chain joins TRBV29-1 to TRBJ2-7; 16 bases are a match to TRBD2. Per the germline V gene, CDR1 is SQVTM and CDR2 is ANQGSEA. The CDR3 has 16 amino acids. V was clipped by 4 bases and J by 4 bases; unmatched bases: 7. CDR3 nucleotide sequence: TGCAGCGTTGTGGGGGTGGGACTAGCGGGAGGGTACGAGCAGTACTTC. Amino acid sequence: CSVVGVGLAGGYEQYF.

The V gene is TRBV7-6, the J gene TRBJ2-2; D remains ambiguous. The CDR3 totals 14 residues. The germline V and J ends were trimmed by 3 bases and 1 base, with 6 bases remaining between them. Per the germline V gene, CDR1 is SGHVS and CDR2 is FNYEAQ. This chain's CDR3 is CASSFGLNTGELFF. The CDR3 region has the DNA TGTGCCAGCAGCTTTGGGCTGAACACCGGGGAGCTGTTTTTT.

V usage is TRBV7-9 and J usage is TRBJ2-1, with TRBD2 identical over 10 bases. V trimming: 5 bases; J trimming: 5 bases; junction bases outside the gene matches: 6. This CDR3 has 15 amino acids. CDR1 and CDR2 (germline): SEHNR, FQNEAQ (reference sequence). CDR3 sequence (DNA): TGTGCCAGCAGCCTGGGGACTAGCGTTAACAATGAGCAGTTCTTC. Translated: CASSLGTSVNNEQFF.

The chain joins TRBV27 to TRBJ2-7; 7 bases agree with TRBD1. With V trimmed by 6 bases and J by 4 bases, 15 bases remained unmatched. Germline V gene data show CDR1 as MNHEY and CDR2 as SMNVEV (reference sequence). This CDR3 is 16 amino acids long. Written as DNA, the CDR3 is TGTGCCAGCAGCCCCAGTTCCGGACAGGAATTTTACGAGCAGTACTTC. Translating gives CASSPSSGQEFYEQYF.

The gene calls are TRBV19 and TRBJ2-6; D call uncertain. The CDR3 totals 18 residues. Germline CDR1 LNHDA, CDR2 SQIVND (reference sequence). V lost 2 bases and J 0 bases, leaving 14 bases between the germline ends. The CDR3: CASSIRHRGGSGANVLTF. The CDR3 nucleotides read TGTGCCAGTAGTATAAGGCATCGCGGTGGCTCTGGGGCCAACGTCCTGACTTTC. Combining the CDR3 with reference TRBV19 and TRBJ2-6 gives the whole variable domain DGGITQSPKYLFRKEGQNVTLSCEQNLNHDAMYWYRQDPGQGLRLIYYSQIVNDFQKGDIAEGYSVSREKKESFPLTVTSAQKNPTAFYLCASSIRHRGGSGANVLTFGAGSRLTVL.

The chain employs TRBV27 and TRBJ1-1; D possibly corresponds to TRBD1 (6 bases). Germline CDR1 and CDR2: MNHEY and SMNVEV (reference sequence). V lost 6 bases to trimming and J lost 4 bases, with 15 bases between them. The CDR3 runs to 14 residues. This CDR3 is CASRYRVEGTEAFF. CDR3 sequence (DNA): TGTGCCAGCAGATACAGGGTGGAGGGCACTGAAGCTTTCTTT.

The V call is TRBV7-2, the J call TRBJ2-5, with 15 bases that match TRBD2. The CDR3 length is 14 residues. Looked up from germline, CDR1 is SGHTA and CDR2 is FQGNSA. V shed 6 bases and J 4 bases; nucleotides not matched to a gene: 0. CDR3 sequence (DNA): TGTGCCAGCAGGGGACTAGCGGGAGGAGAGACCCAGTACTTC. Translated, it gives CASRGLAGGETQYF.

The rearrangement uses TRBV5-4 and TRBJ2-7; 14 bases align to TRBD2. Per the germline V gene, CDR1 is SGHNT and CDR2 is YYREEE (reference sequence). V gave up 4 bases and J gave up 6 bases; unmatched junction bases: 6. The CDR3 is 15 amino acids. The CDR3 nucleotides read TGTGCCAGCAGCACCGGACTAGCGGGAGGTGGCGAGCAGTACTTC. It codes for CASSTGLAGGGEQYF. The whole variable domain, filled in from reference TRBV5-4 and TRBJ2-7, reads ETGVTQSPTHLIKTRGQQVTLRCSSQSGHNTVSWYQQALGQGPQFIFQYYREEENGRGNFPPRFSGLQFPNYSSELNVNALELDDSALYLCASSTGLAGGGEQYFGPGTRLTVT.

The chain recombines TRBV27 with TRBJ1-1; no clear D. V was shortened by 0 bases and J by 7 bases, with 12 bases between the two germline ends. Germline lookup yields CDR1 MNHEY and CDR2 SMNVEV (reference sequence). This CDR3 has 14 amino acids. Here the CDR3 reads CASSLSAGRLEAFF. The CDR3 nucleotides read TGTGCCAGCAGTTTATCGGCAGGCCGACTTGAAGCTTTCTTT.

The rearrangement uses TRBV7-2 and TRBJ2-3, with 7 bases fitting TRBD2. With 0 bases clipped from V and 6 bases from J, the junction kept 3 bases outside the gene matches. This CDR3 is 14 amino acids long. CDR1 and CDR2 (germline): SGHTA, FQGNSA. This CDR3 is CASSLAFGRDTQYF. The CDR3 nucleotides read TGTGCCAGCAGCTTAGCCTTCGGGAGGGATACGCAGTATTTT.